The sequence of this TCR beta chain was determined in a study of blood T cell repertoires in COVID-19. Generated by immunoSEQ multiplex PCR, the TCRdb table keeps only in-frame clones and is missing some. The table records around 450,000 clones, roughly 90% of them present only once. The sequence derives from a woman aged 18-30 years who had recovered from COVID-19. Input material: PBMCs or T cells enriched from blood (not recorded which).

CDR3 region: CASRLNSPLHF. For the CDR3, the DNA is TGTGCCAGCAGACTAAATTCACCCCTCCACTTT. J is TRBJ1-6 and V is TRBV28; D is unresolved. Looked up from germline, CDR1 is MDHEN and CDR2 is SYDVKM. CDR3 length: 11 residues. Trimming cost V 6 bases and J 7 bases, with 4 bases left between them.